This entry lists 19 T cell receptor beta chains sequenced from one sample in a study of blood T cell repertoires in COVID-19. Produced via immunoSEQ multiplex PCR; TCRdb's table is partial and in-frame only. The sample gives about 200,000 clones, about 80% of which show up once; around 7% is in the top ten. The sequenced sample was PBMCs or T cells enriched from blood (not recorded which). The receptors were sampled from a man aged 35 to 55 who had recovered from COVID-19.

V and J are TRBV5-1 and TRBJ1-1; 12 nucleotides agree with TRBD1. Trimming took 4 bases from V and 0 from J; bases not matched to a gene: 7. Germline V gene data show CDR1 as SGHRS and CDR2 as YFSETQ. The length of the CDR3 is 17 residues. The CDR3 here is CASSRGTGGSLNTEAFF. CDR3 coding DNA: TGCGCCAGCAGCCGCGGGACAGGGGGCTCCTTGAACACTGAAGCTTTCTTT.

The rearrangement uses TRBV28 and TRBJ1-6; TRBD1 aligns across 12 bases. The junction had 4 bases not matched to a gene; V was cut back by 6 bases and J by 7 bases. Per the germline V gene, CDR1 is MDHEN and CDR2 is SYDVKM. This CDR3 is built from 15 residues. The CDR3 region is CASSGTGGWNSPLHF. In DNA form, the CDR3 reads TGTGCCAGCAGCGGGACAGGGGGCTGGAATTCACCCCTCCACTTT.

The chain combines TRBV6-5 with TRBJ1-5; D call uncertain. Germline values: CDR1 MNHEY, CDR2 SVGAGI. The CDR3 consists of 15 residues. Trimming removed 5 bases from V and 4 bases from J, with 15 bases in between. The CDR3 DNA sequence: TGTGCCAGCAGTCAAAGTCGCCCGGGGAATCAGCCCCAGCATTTT. Protein sequence: CASSQSRPGNQPQHF.

The chain couples TRBV19 to TRBJ1-5; 10 nucleotides match TRBD1. The germline gives CDR1 LNHDA, CDR2 SQIVND (reference sequence). Germline trimming cut 9 bases from V and 0 bases from J; bases unmatched to any gene: 8. There are 16 residues in the CDR3. The CDR3 DNA is TGTGCCAGCCGGGACAGGGGATATACTAGCAATCAGCCCCAGCATTTT. It codes for CASRDRGYTSNQPQHF.

The chain combines TRBV7-8 with TRBJ2-5; D possibly corresponds to TRBD1 (5 bases). From germline, CDR1 is SGHVS and CDR2 FQNEAQ. The CDR3 totals 17 residues. V shed 3 bases and J shed 4 bases, with 21 bases lying between them. The DNA for the CDR3 is TGTGCCAGCAGCTTCCTTTTCCAGGACACCCCGGGAGAGACCCAGTACTTC. Translation: CASSFLFQDTPGETQYF.

This clone has a handful of counts. The chain carries TRBV6-5 and TRBJ1-6; 7 nucleotides agree with TRBD1. The CDR3 spans 14 residues. Germline CDR1 MNHEY, CDR2 SVGAGI. J was trimmed by 10 bases and V by 8 bases; bases with no gene match: 11. CDR3 residues: CASGRGQPDSPLHF. CDR3 in DNA: TGTGCCAGCGGACGGGGACAGCCGGACTCACCCCTCCACTTT.

This clone occurred once. The chain carries TRBV3-1 (or the pseudogene TRBV3-2) and TRBJ1-6; D uncertain. CDR3 length equals 14 residues. Germline assignment: CDR1 LGHDT and CDR2 YNNKEL (reference sequence). V shed 1 base and J shed 5 bases, with 6 bases lying between them. For the CDR3, the DNA is TGTGCCAGCAGCCAAGGAGGTAATAATTCACCCCTCCACTTT. Translation gives CASSQGGNNSPLHF.

The rearrangement uses TRBV6-5 and TRBJ1-2; 10 nucleotides line up with TRBD1. The germline V gene has CDR1 MNHEY and CDR2 SVGAGI. V lost 7 bases to trimming and J lost 8 bases; unmatched junction nucleotides: 10. CDR3 length: 14 residues. As DNA, the CDR3 is TGTGCCAGCACCTCCAAGGGGACAGGGGAAGGCTACACCTTC. Its translation: CASTSKGTGEGYTF.

This clone was seen more than once but under ten times. The rearrangement joins TRBV28 to TRBJ1-2, with D possibly matching TRBD1 (6 bases). The CDR3 runs 15 residues. Trimming stripped 6 bases from V and 5 bases from J, with 19 bases between. Germline V gives CDR1 MDHEN, CDR2 SYDVKM. CDR3 in amino acids: CASSFRDTKLYGYTF. The CDR3 DNA follows: TGTGCCAGCAGCTTCCGGGACACCAAACTATATGGCTACACCTTC.

This clone was counted a few times. This rearrangement joins TRBV3-1 (or the pseudogene TRBV3-2) to TRBJ1-3; TRBD1 aligns across 8 bases. The germline CDR1 and CDR2 sequences are LGHDT and YNNKEL (reference sequence). There are 14 residues in the CDR3. The V and J ends lost 1 base and 4 bases, in that order; junction bases with no gene match: 0. This CDR3 is CASSQGTGGNTIYF. The DNA of the CDR3 is TGTGCCAGCAGCCAAGGGACAGGGGGAAACACCATATATTTT.

The genes are TRBV6-5 and TRBJ2-2; D gene uncertain. Between the trimmed V and J ends, which lost 0 bases and 5 bases, there was a span of 7 bases. The CDR3 covers 14 residues. Looked up from germline, CDR1 is MNHEY and CDR2 is SVGAGI. This CDR3 reads CASSYSVGTGELFF. The CDR3 nucleotides read TGTGCCAGCAGTTACTCAGTCGGGACCGGGGAGCTGTTTTTT.

This clone was picked up a small number of times. The chain couples TRBV14 to TRBJ1-2; 7 nucleotides line up with TRBD1. Trimming took 2 bases from V and 0 from J; bases not matched to a gene: 15. CDR3 length: 19 residues. The germline V gene has CDR1 SGHDN and CDR2 FVKESK. The CDR3 sequence: CASSQLVAGQRGANYGYTF. CDR3 sequence (DNA): TGTGCCAGCAGCCAACTAGTAGCGGGACAGCGAGGAGCTAACTATGGCTACACCTTC.

There are a few counts of this clone. The rearrangement uses TRBV20-1 and TRBJ2-1; 10 positions agree with TRBD2. Trimming cost V 3 bases and J 0 bases; bases outside gene matches: 14. Germline values: CDR1 DFQATT, CDR2 SNEGSKA (reference sequence). CDR3 length equals 19 residues. CDR3 residues: CSASALAGATSYSYNEQFF. For the CDR3, the DNA is TGCAGTGCTAGTGCGCTAGCGGGGGCAACATCCTACTCCTACAATGAGCAGTTCTTC.

This clone was observed a single time. V is TRBV9 and J is TRBJ1-2, with TRBD1 matching over 10 bases. V lost 3 bases and J lost 14; bases outside the gene matches: 10. The CDR3 sequence is 13 residues long. Germline V gene sequence: CDR1 SGDLS, CDR2 YYNGEE. The CDR3 loop is CASSGYPGTGVTF. The CDR3 region has the DNA TGTGCCAGCAGCGGATATCCGGGGACAGGGGTGACCTTC.

CDR3 residues: CASSPRTATFSGYTF. The DNA of the CDR3 is TGCGCCAGCAGCCCTAGGACAGCCACCTTCTCAGGCTACACCTTC. This chain connects TRBV5-1 to TRBJ1-2, with TRBD1 as a possible D gene (6 bases). V was cut by 4 bases and J by 8 bases, with 21 bases left in between. This CDR3 is 15 amino acids long. CDR1 and CDR2 (germline): SGHRS, YFSETQ.

This chain uses TRBV4-1 with TRBJ1-1; D unclear. With 0 bases removed from V and 7 bases from J, the gap between germline ends came to 12 bases. The germline V gene encodes CDR1 MGHRA and CDR2 YSYEKL. The CDR3 length is 14 residues. The CDR3 region is CASSQEWGRGEAFF. DNA of the CDR3: TGCGCCAGCAGCCAAGAGTGGGGTCGGGGTGAAGCTTTCTTT.

This sequence joins TRBV7-9 and TRBJ1-4, with 8 bases lining up with TRBD1. Germline V gene data show CDR1 as SEHNR and CDR2 as FQNEAQ (reference sequence). Trimming took 5 bases from V and 7 from J; bases not matched to a gene: 9. The CDR3 has 15 residues. The DNA of the CDR3 is TGTGCCAGCAGCGAGCAGGGGGCGCATGGTGAAAAACTGTTTTTT. It translates to CASSEQGAHGEKLFF.

The chain is built from TRBV28 and TRBJ1-1; a possible D gene is TRBD1 (5 bases). The V gene lost 1 base and the J gene lost 1 base, with 10 bases spanning the gap. This CDR3 comprises 15 residues. Germline lookup yields CDR1 MDHEN and CDR2 SYDVKM. CDR3 residues: CASSLSLGANTEAFF. CDR3 DNA: TGTGCCAGCAGTTTATCACTTGGGGCGAACACTGAAGCTTTCTTT.

The chain recombines TRBV2 with TRBJ2-7; perhaps TRBD1 as D (5 bases). The V gene lost 5 bases and the J gene lost 5 bases, with 10 bases spanning the gap. The germline gives CDR1 SNHLY, CDR2 FYNNEI. This CDR3 has 12 amino acids. CDR3 in DNA: TGTGCCAGCAGTACCGACAGTCACGAGCAGTACTTC. Translated, it gives CASSTDSHEQYF.